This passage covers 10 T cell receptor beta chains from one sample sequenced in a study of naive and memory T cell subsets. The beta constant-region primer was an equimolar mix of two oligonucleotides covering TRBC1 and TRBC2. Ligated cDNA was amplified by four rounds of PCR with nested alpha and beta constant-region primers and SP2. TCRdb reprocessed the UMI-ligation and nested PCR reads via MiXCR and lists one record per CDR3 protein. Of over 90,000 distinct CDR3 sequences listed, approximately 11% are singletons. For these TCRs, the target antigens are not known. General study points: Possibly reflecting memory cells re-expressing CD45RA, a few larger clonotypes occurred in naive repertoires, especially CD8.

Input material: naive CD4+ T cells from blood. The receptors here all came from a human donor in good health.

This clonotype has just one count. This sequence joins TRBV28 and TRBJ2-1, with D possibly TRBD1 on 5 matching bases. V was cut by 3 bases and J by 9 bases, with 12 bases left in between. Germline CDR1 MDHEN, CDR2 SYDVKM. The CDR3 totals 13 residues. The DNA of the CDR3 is TGTGCCAGCAGTTTTCAGGGCCCGATTGAGCAGTTCTTC. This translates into CASSFQGPIEQFF.

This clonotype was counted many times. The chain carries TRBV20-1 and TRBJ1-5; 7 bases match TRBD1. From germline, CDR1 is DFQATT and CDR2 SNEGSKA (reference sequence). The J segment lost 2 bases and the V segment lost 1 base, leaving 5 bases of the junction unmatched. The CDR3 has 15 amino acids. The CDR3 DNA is TGCAGTGCTAGAGTCGGGACAGTCGGCAATCAGCCCCAGCATTTT. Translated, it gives CSARVGTVGNQPQHF.

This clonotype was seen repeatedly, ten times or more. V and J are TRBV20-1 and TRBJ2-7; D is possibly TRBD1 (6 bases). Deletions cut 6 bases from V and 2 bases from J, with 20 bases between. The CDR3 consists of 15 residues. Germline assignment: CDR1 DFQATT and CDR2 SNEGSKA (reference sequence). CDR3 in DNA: TGCAGTGCCTCCGCTCCGGGACATTCACCCTACGAGCAGTACTTC. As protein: CSASAPGHSPYEQYF.

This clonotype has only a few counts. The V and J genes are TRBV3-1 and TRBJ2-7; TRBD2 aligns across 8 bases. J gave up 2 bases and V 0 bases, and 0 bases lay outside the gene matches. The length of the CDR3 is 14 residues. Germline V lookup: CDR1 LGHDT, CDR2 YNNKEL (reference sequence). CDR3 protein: CASSQDGGAYEQYF. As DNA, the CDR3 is TGTGCCAGCAGCCAAGACGGGGGGGCCTACGAGCAGTACTTC.

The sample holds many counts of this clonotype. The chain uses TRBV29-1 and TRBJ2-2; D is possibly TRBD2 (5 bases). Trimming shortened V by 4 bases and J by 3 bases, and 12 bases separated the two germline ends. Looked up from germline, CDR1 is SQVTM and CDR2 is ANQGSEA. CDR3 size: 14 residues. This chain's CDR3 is CSVAGLYDTGELFF. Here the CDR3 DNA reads TGCAGCGTTGCAGGACTTTACGACACCGGGGAGCTGTTTTTT.

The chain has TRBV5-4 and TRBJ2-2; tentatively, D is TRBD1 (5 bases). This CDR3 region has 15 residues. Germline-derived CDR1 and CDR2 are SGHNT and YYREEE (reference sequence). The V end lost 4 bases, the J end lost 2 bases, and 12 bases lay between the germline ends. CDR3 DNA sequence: TGTGCCAGCAGCGGACGAACAGGAAACACCGGGGAGCTGTTTTTT. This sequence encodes CASSGRTGNTGELFF.

The CDR3 DNA reads as TGCGCCAGCAGCCAAGATAGCAGGCCGGGAGAAGCTTTCTTT. Translation gives CASSQDSRPGEAFF. The chain uses TRBV4-3 and TRBJ1-1; no clear D gene. Germline assignment: CDR1 LGHNA and CDR2 YSLEER. CDR3 size: 14 residues. The germline V and J ends were trimmed by 0 bases and 8 bases, with 13 bases remaining between them.

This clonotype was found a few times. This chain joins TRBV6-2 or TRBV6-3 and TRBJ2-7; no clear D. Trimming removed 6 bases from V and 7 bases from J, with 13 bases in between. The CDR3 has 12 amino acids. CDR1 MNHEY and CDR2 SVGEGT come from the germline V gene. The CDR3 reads CASRNTLGEQYF. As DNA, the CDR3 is TGTGCCAGCAGAAACACCCTTGGGGAGCAGTACTTC.

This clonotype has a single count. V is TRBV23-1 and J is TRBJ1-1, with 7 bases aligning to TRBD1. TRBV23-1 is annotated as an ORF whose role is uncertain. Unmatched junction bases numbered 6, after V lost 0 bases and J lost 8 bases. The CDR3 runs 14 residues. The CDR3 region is CASSQSGRDREAFF. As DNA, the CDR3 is TGCGCCAGCAGTCAATCAGGTCGGGACAGAGAAGCTTTCTTT.

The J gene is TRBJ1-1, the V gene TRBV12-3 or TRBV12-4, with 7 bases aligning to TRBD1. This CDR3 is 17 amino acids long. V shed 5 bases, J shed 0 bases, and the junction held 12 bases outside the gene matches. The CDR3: CASSPRQGSLVNTEAFF. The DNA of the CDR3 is TGTGCCAGCAGTCCTCGACAGGGATCTTTAGTGAACACTGAAGCTTTCTTT.